Listed below are T cell receptor beta chains from one sample, sequenced in a study of T cell repertoires in aging, cancer and after chemotherapy. TCRdb used MiXCR to reprocess the multiplex PCR reads, holding one entry per CDR3 protein. The data show about 4,200 distinct CDR3 sequences, with about 30% seen just once and 33% held by the top ten. Sequencing input: blood. The receptors were sampled from a human donor with a blood cancer. Both conserved end residues are part of each CDR3. Each record gives: J gene, V gene, clone size, D gene, CDR3 DNA, CDR3 protein. The D gene is left open where the match is weak. Rows may omit the clone size; those that give it use once, few, many or a size class.

J gene: TRBJ2-5; V gene: TRBV20-1; clone size: -; D gene: -; CDR3 DNA: TGCAGTGCTAGGGGTAGGGGTCAAGAGACCCAGTACTTC; CDR3 protein: CSARGRGQETQYF
J gene: TRBJ2-7; V gene: TRBV13; clone size: few; D gene: -; CDR3 DNA: TGCGCCAGCAGCTTCGGACAGTCGAGCTCCTACGAGCAGTACTTC; CDR3 protein: CASSFGQSSSYEQYF
J gene: TRBJ2-7; V gene: TRBV19; clone size: few; D gene: -; CDR3 DNA: TGTGCCAGTAGTAGAGCCGGGACATCGGGTCGGGGCGAGCAGTACTTC; CDR3 protein: CASSRAGTSGRGEQYF
J gene: TRBJ2-7; V gene: TRBV5-1; clone size: -; D gene: -; CDR3 DNA: TGCGCCAGCAGCCAGACGGCTAGCCCGTCCTACGAGCAGTACTTC; CDR3 protein: CASSQTASPSYEQYF
J gene: TRBJ2-7; V gene: TRBV19; clone size: few; D gene: -; CDR3 DNA: TGTGCCAGTATGGGCAGAGCCTACGAGCAGTACTTC; CDR3 protein: CASMGRAYEQYF
J gene: TRBJ2-2; V gene: TRBV7-3; clone size: -; D gene: TRBD2; CDR3 DNA: TGTGCCAGCAGCCCCTCCCCAGCGGGAGGGATCGGGGAGCTGTTTTTT; CDR3 protein: CASSPSPAGGIGELFF
J gene: TRBJ2-1; V gene: TRBV6-2/TRBV6-3; clone size: -; D gene: TRBD2; CDR3 DNA: TGTGCCAGTACGGGACTAGCGGGATCCGGATCCGCTATCGAGCAGTTCTTC; CDR3 protein: CASTGLAGSGSAIEQFF
J gene: TRBJ2-3; V gene: TRBV25-1; clone size: -; D gene: -; CDR3 DNA: TGTGCCAGCAGTCGAACAGATACGCAGTATTTT; CDR3 protein: CASSRTDTQYF
J gene: TRBJ2-7; V gene: TRBV11-2; clone size: -; D gene: -; CDR3 DNA: TGTGCCAGCAGCTTGTACCCCGGCCGGCTAGCGTTAGGCACCTACGAGCAGTACTTC; CDR3 protein: CASSLYPGRLALGTYEQYF
J gene: TRBJ2-1; V gene: TRBV20-1; clone size: -; D gene: TRBD1; CDR3 DNA: TGCAGTGGGTACAGGGGTAGCAATGAGCAGTTCTTC; CDR3 protein: CSGYRGSNEQFF
J gene: TRBJ1-2; V gene: TRBV4-2; clone size: -; D gene: TRBD1; CDR3 DNA: TGTGCCAGCAGCCAAGGGGTACAGGGGATCAACTATGGCTACACCTTC; CDR3 protein: CASSQGVQGINYGYTF
J gene: TRBJ2-1; V gene: TRBV7-9; clone size: -; D gene: TRBD2; CDR3 DNA: TGTGCCAGCAGCTTCGTCGCGGGAGGATTTGATGAGCAGTTCTTC; CDR3 protein: CASSFVAGGFDEQFF
J gene: TRBJ1-1; V gene: TRBV6-5; clone size: few; D gene: TRBD1; CDR3 DNA: TGTGCCAGCAGGGGACAGACGAACACTGAAGCTTTCTTT; CDR3 protein: CASRGQTNTEAFF
J gene: TRBJ1-2; V gene: TRBV10-2; clone size: -; D gene: -; CDR3 DNA: TGCGCCAGCAGTGAGCCGGGCAGGGAACGTGGCTACACCTTC; CDR3 protein: CASSEPGRERGYTF
J gene: TRBJ2-7; V gene: TRBV20-1; clone size: -; D gene: -; CDR3 DNA: TGCAGTGCTAGGGAGTTGCGGGACCTCTCCTACGAGCAGTACTTC; CDR3 protein: CSARELRDLSYEQYF
J gene: TRBJ2-5; V gene: TRBV7-9; clone size: -; D gene: TRBD2; CDR3 DNA: TGTGCCAGCGGACTAGCGGGACCAGGAGAGACCCAGTACTTC; CDR3 protein: CASGLAGPGETQYF
J gene: TRBJ1-5; V gene: TRBV10-2; clone size: -; D gene: -; CDR3 DNA: TGCGCCAGCAGCGCCCTCGGAGGCAATCAGCCCCAGCATTTT; CDR3 protein: CASSALGGNQPQHF
J gene: TRBJ2-7; V gene: TRBV27; clone size: -; D gene: TRBD2; CDR3 DNA: TGTGCCAGCACCAGACTAGCGGGAGGGGGAGGCTCCTACGAGCAGTACTTC; CDR3 protein: CASTRLAGGGGSYEQYF
J gene: TRBJ2-7; V gene: TRBV5-6; clone size: few; D gene: TRBD1; CDR3 DNA: TGTGCCAGCAGCTTGTTTGGAGACAGGGCCGCCTACGAGCAGTACTTC; CDR3 protein: CASSLFGDRAAYEQYF
J gene: TRBJ1-3; V gene: TRBV12-3/TRBV12-4; clone size: -; D gene: -; CDR3 DNA: TGTGCCAGCAGTTCCTCGGACAGTCCGGCCATATATTTT; CDR3 protein: CASSSSDSPAIYF
J gene: TRBJ2-3; V gene: TRBV9; clone size: once; D gene: -; CDR3 DNA: TGTGCCAGCAGCCCCAACACAGATACGCAGTATTTT; CDR3 protein: CASSPNTDTQYF
J gene: TRBJ1-1; V gene: TRBV19; clone size: -; D gene: TRBD1; CDR3 DNA: TGTGCCAGTAGACGGACAGGGGTCACTGAAGCTTTCTTT; CDR3 protein: CASRRTGVTEAFF
J gene: TRBJ2-3; V gene: TRBV4-3; clone size: -; D gene: -; CDR3 DNA: TGCGCCAGCAGCCAAGAGGGCTTAGGGGCGCAGTATTTT; CDR3 protein: CASSQEGLGAQYF
J gene: TRBJ2-1; V gene: TRBV27; clone size: -; D gene: -; CDR3 DNA: TGTGCCAGCAGTTTATCTCCGGGACCCCAGAATGAGCAGTTCTTC; CDR3 protein: CASSLSPGPQNEQFF
J gene: TRBJ1-6; V gene: TRBV20-1; clone size: -; D gene: -; CDR3 DNA: TGCAGTGCTAGAGTCGGGACGGACTATAATTCACCCCTCCACTTT; CDR3 protein: CSARVGTDYNSPLHF
J gene: TRBJ1-5; V gene: TRBV27; clone size: large; D gene: -; CDR3 DNA: TGTGCCAGCAGTCTGAGCCTTAATAGCAATCAGCCCCAGCATTTT; CDR3 protein: CASSLSLNSNQPQHF
J gene: TRBJ2-1; V gene: TRBV19; clone size: -; D gene: TRBD2; CDR3 DNA: TGTGCCAGTTCCCCTAGCGGGAGGGGGCTAAGGGAGCAGTTCTTC; CDR3 protein: CASSPSGRGLREQFF
J gene: TRBJ2-7; V gene: TRBV7-6; clone size: -; D gene: TRBD2; CDR3 DNA: TGTGCCAGCAGCATGAATAGCGGGGGAGGTATATACGAGCAGTACTTC; CDR3 protein: CASSMNSGGGIYEQYF
J gene: TRBJ2-1; V gene: TRBV20-1; clone size: -; D gene: TRBD1; CDR3 DNA: TGCAGTGCTAGAAAGGACAGGGCCAATGAGCAGTTCTTC; CDR3 protein: CSARKDRANEQFF
J gene: TRBJ2-7; V gene: TRBV6-1; clone size: few; D gene: TRBD1; CDR3 DNA: TGTGCCAGCAACCCCCCTACAGGGGAGTTCTACGAGCAGTACTTC; CDR3 protein: CASNPPTGEFYEQYF
J gene: TRBJ2-7; V gene: TRBV27; clone size: hyperexpanded; D gene: -; CDR3 DNA: TGTGCCAGCGGTCCTACCCTAGCTAGCGAGCAGTACTTC; CDR3 protein: CASGPTLASEQYF
J gene: TRBJ2-2; V gene: TRBV27; clone size: medium-sized; D gene: -; CDR3 DNA: TGTGCCAGCAGTTGGGCCTTCAACACCGGGGAGCTGTTTTTT; CDR3 protein: CASSWAFNTGELFF
J gene: TRBJ2-7; V gene: TRBV6-5; clone size: -; D gene: TRBD2; CDR3 DNA: TGTGCCAGCAGTTACGGTGGCGGGGGCTACGAGCAGTACTTC; CDR3 protein: CASSYGGGGYEQYF
J gene: TRBJ2-1; V gene: TRBV29-1; clone size: medium-sized; D gene: -; CDR3 DNA: TGCAGCGCCAACTTATTGGGACGTCACAATGAGCAGTTCTTC; CDR3 protein: CSANLLGRHNEQFF
J gene: TRBJ1-4; V gene: TRBV6-1; clone size: few; D gene: -; CDR3 DNA: TGTGCCAGCAGGGGATCGAAGGTTTCAACTAATGAAAAACTGTTTTTT; CDR3 protein: CASRGSKVSTNEKLFF
J gene: TRBJ2-1; V gene: TRBV19; clone size: medium-sized; D gene: TRBD2; CDR3 DNA: TGTGCCAGTAGTACCCTGACTAGCGGGAGGGCCTACAATGAGCAGTTCTTC; CDR3 protein: CASSTLTSGRAYNEQFF
J gene: TRBJ1-2; V gene: TRBV30; clone size: -; D gene: TRBD1; CDR3 DNA: TGTGCCTGGAGTACCCCCTGGACAGGTGGGGCCATCTATGGCTACACCTTC; CDR3 protein: CAWSTPWTGGAIYGYTF
J gene: TRBJ2-2; V gene: TRBV7-6; clone size: -; D gene: -; CDR3 DNA: TGTGCCAGCAGCTTAGTAGGGGGGTCGAACACCGGGGAGCTGTTTTTT; CDR3 protein: CASSLVGGSNTGELFF
J gene: TRBJ2-2; V gene: TRBV6-5; clone size: medium-sized; D gene: TRBD2; CDR3 DNA: TGTGCCAGCAGTTACTCGCGGGAGGGCCCGCGGGAGCTGTTTTTT; CDR3 protein: CASSYSREGPRELFF
J gene: TRBJ2-3; V gene: TRBV6-1; clone size: -; D gene: -; CDR3 DNA: TGTGCCACCGGGTCTAACACATATACGCAGTATTTT; CDR3 protein: CATGSNTYTQYF
J gene: TRBJ2-3; V gene: TRBV7-6; clone size: medium-sized; D gene: -; CDR3 DNA: TGTGCCAGCAGCTTAGAATTTTCACATACTAGCACAGATACGCAGTATTTT; CDR3 protein: CASSLEFSHTSTDTQYF
J gene: TRBJ2-1; V gene: TRBV27; clone size: medium-sized; D gene: TRBD1; CDR3 DNA: TGTGCCAGCAGTTTATTAGGACAGGGGTTTGACGAGCAGTTCTTC; CDR3 protein: CASSLLGQGFDEQFF
J gene: TRBJ1-4; V gene: TRBV5-1; clone size: -; D gene: TRBD1; CDR3 DNA: TGTGCCAGCAGCTTGGGGGACAGTAGTAATGAAAAACTGTTTTTT; CDR3 protein: CASSLGDSSNEKLFF
J gene: TRBJ1-2; V gene: TRBV29-1; clone size: medium-sized; D gene: -; CDR3 DNA: TGCAGCGTTGAGAGAGGGGATTTAGGTAGTGGCTACACCTTC; CDR3 protein: CSVERGDLGSGYTF
J gene: TRBJ2-7; V gene: TRBV6-2/TRBV6-3; clone size: few; D gene: TRBD2; CDR3 DNA: TGTGCCAGCACCCCGGGAGGACTGCGGTACGAGCAGTACTTC; CDR3 protein: CASTPGGLRYEQYF
J gene: TRBJ2-1; V gene: TRBV6-6; clone size: medium-sized; D gene: TRBD2; CDR3 DNA: TGTGCCAGCACCCTACGAGGGACTAGCGGGGGGATTTCCTACAATGAGCAGTTCTTC; CDR3 protein: CASTLRGTSGGISYNEQFF
J gene: TRBJ2-5; V gene: TRBV7-6; clone size: -; D gene: TRBD1; CDR3 DNA: TGTGCTAGCAGCCGAGGGACAGACCTCCAAGAGACCCAGTACTTC; CDR3 protein: CASSRGTDLQETQYF
J gene: TRBJ2-7; V gene: TRBV14; clone size: -; D gene: -; CDR3 DNA: TGTGCCAGCAGCCTAGGCTACGAGCAGTACTTC; CDR3 protein: CASSLGYEQYF
J gene: TRBJ2-2; V gene: TRBV7-6; clone size: -; D gene: TRBD2; CDR3 DNA: TGTGCCAGCAGCTTAGGGACTAGCGGGATCACCGGGGAGCTGTTTTTT; CDR3 protein: CASSLGTSGITGELFF
J gene: TRBJ1-6; V gene: TRBV12-3/TRBV12-4; clone size: few; D gene: -; CDR3 DNA: TGTGCCAGCAGCGCCTCGGGGAGCAATTCACCCCTCCACTTT; CDR3 protein: CASSASGSNSPLHF
J gene: TRBJ1-2; V gene: TRBV7-2; clone size: -; D gene: -; CDR3 DNA: TGTGCCAGCAGCTTAGCCCAGGATACCTATGGCTACACCTTC; CDR3 protein: CASSLAQDTYGYTF
J gene: TRBJ2-1; V gene: TRBV7-6; clone size: medium-sized; D gene: TRBD2; CDR3 DNA: TGTGCCAGCAGCCCCCGAGCGGGGGGGGGATTGAATGAGCAGTTCTTC; CDR3 protein: CASSPRAGGGLNEQFF
J gene: TRBJ1-2; V gene: TRBV7-9; clone size: few; D gene: TRBD1; CDR3 DNA: TGTGCCAGCAGAGAGACAGGGGACAGTGGCTACACCTTC; CDR3 protein: CASRETGDSGYTF
J gene: TRBJ1-4; V gene: TRBV7-9; clone size: -; D gene: TRBD1; CDR3 DNA: TGTGCCAGCAGCCCCCATGCGGGCGGGACAGGGGGCCAACTGTTTTTT; CDR3 protein: CASSPHAGGTGGQLFF